The rows below give T cell receptor beta chains drawn from one sample of a study of graft-versus-host responses after intestinal transplantation. Libraries were prepared by immunoSEQ multiplex PCR; TCRdb keeps only in-frame clonotypes and omits some of them. The repertoire holds roughly 10,000 clones, over 90% seen once, with about 5.1% in the top ten. Material: PBMCs, obtained approximately 69 days after transplant. These receptor sequences come from a human patient who received an intestinal transplant, so some T cells may come from the graft donor. Each CDR3 is given with its conserved first and last residue. Each record gives: J gene, clone size, V gene, D gene, CDR3 DNA, CDR3 protein. D genes are given only for firm matches. Clone size is not always given. Where it is, it says once, few, many or a class for expanded clones.

J: TRBJ1-5
size: .
V: TRBV7-9
D: TRBD1
DNA: TGTGCCAGCAGCTTAACATACGGACAGGGTAACTATAGCAATCAGCCCCAGCATTTT
CDR3: CASSLTYGQGNYSNQPQHF

J: TRBJ1-2
size: once
V: TRBV7-2
D: .
DNA: TGTGCCAGCAGCTTACGTGCGCCGCGGGGCTACACCTTC
CDR3: CASSLRAPRGYTF

J: TRBJ2-7
size: .
V: TRBV7-9
D: .
DNA: TGTGCCAGCAGCTTAGCGGCATACCGGTCCTACGAGCAGTACTTC
CDR3: CASSLAAYRSYEQYF

J: TRBJ2-4
size: .
V: TRBV13
D: TRBD1
DNA: TGCGCCAGCAGCTCCGGGACAGCTAAAAACATTCAGTACTTC
CDR3: CASSSGTAKNIQYF

J: TRBJ1-2
size: .
V: TRBV19
D: TRBD1
DNA: TGTGCCAGTAGTTTGGGACAGCAGCGCTATGGCTACACCTTC
CDR3: CASSLGQQRYGYTF

J: TRBJ2-7
size: .
V: TRBV28
D: .
DNA: TGTGCCAGCAGCCGACCCTACGAGCAGTACTTC
CDR3: CASSRPYEQYF

J: TRBJ2-5
size: once
V: TRBV5-1
D: TRBD1
DNA: TGCGCCAGCACCCGGACAGGGGTCGAGACCCAGTACTTC
CDR3: CASTRTGVETQYF

J: TRBJ1-2
size: once
V: TRBV28
D: .
DNA: TGTGCCAGCAGTCGTCGTGTGGACCTTGGGAAGGATGGCTACACCTTC
CDR3: CASSRRVDLGKDGYTF

J: TRBJ2-2
size: .
V: TRBV13
D: .
DNA: TGTGCCACCCAGTTCACTGCCGGTGGCGGGGAGCTGTTTTTT
CDR3: CATQFTAGGGELFF

J: TRBJ2-1
size: .
V: TRBV9
D: TRBD2
DNA: TGTGCCAGCAGCGTAGTTAGCGGGAGTTTAGATGAGCAGTTCTTC
CDR3: CASSVVSGSLDEQFF

J: TRBJ1-2
size: .
V: TRBV7-2
D: .
DNA: TGTGCCAGCAGCTTAGTACAGGGCAACTATGGCTACACCTTC
CDR3: CASSLVQGNYGYTF

J: TRBJ1-1
size: .
V: TRBV5-1
D: TRBD1
DNA: TGCGCCAGCAGCTTGGAACAGGGGATGAACACTGAAGCTTTCTTT
CDR3: CASSLEQGMNTEAFF

J: TRBJ2-7
size: few
V: TRBV30
D: .
DNA: TGTGCCTGGGGGTCTCCCTACGAGCAGTACTTC
CDR3: CAWGSPYEQYF

J: TRBJ1-2
size: once
V: TRBV19
D: TRBD1
DNA: TGTGCCAGTCGACAGGGTGGAGGCTACACCTTC
CDR3: CASRQGGGYTF

J: TRBJ2-7
size: .
V: TRBV2
D: .
DNA: TGTGCCAGCAGTGTTACCTACGAGCAGTACTTC
CDR3: CASSVTYEQYF

J: TRBJ1-2
size: .
V: TRBV29-1
D: TRBD1
DNA: TGCAGCGTCTTTGGGACAGCTAACTATGGCTACACCTTC
CDR3: CSVFGTANYGYTF

J: TRBJ2-7
size: .
V: TRBV10-3
D: .
DNA: TGTGCCATCAGTGGGTCGGGGGCCTCTCCCTACGAGCAGTACTTC
CDR3: CAISGSGASPYEQYF

J: TRBJ2-7
size: .
V: TRBV7-4
D: .
DNA: TGTGCCAGCAGATCGGCCACCAACAAGACTAGTGGCGAGCAGTACTTC
CDR3: CASRSATNKTSGEQYF

J: TRBJ2-1
size: .
V: TRBV30
D: TRBD2
DNA: TGTGCCTGGAGTTGGACTAGCGGGAGTCGGTTGAGTGAGCAGTTCTTC
CDR3: CAWSWTSGSRLSEQFF

J: TRBJ2-7
size: .
V: TRBV18
D: TRBD1
DNA: TGTGCCAGCTCACCCCCCCTTCTCGACAGGGACCGCTCCTACGAGCAGTACTTC
CDR3: CASSPPLLDRDRSYEQYF

J: TRBJ1-5
size: .
V: TRBV6-6
D: TRBD1
DNA: TGTGCCAGCAGTTATCCGGACAGGGGCAATCAGCCCCAGCATTTT
CDR3: CASSYPDRGNQPQHF

J: TRBJ2-4
size: .
V: TRBV9
D: TRBD2
DNA: TGTGCCAGCAGCCCCGGGACTAGCGAAAACATTCAGTACTTC
CDR3: CASSPGTSENIQYF

J: TRBJ2-6
size: .
V: TRBV27
D: .
DNA: TGTGCCAGCAGTTTATCCCCCCCAAATTCTGGGGCCAACGTCCTGACTTTC
CDR3: CASSLSPPNSGANVLTF

J: TRBJ1-1
size: .
V: TRBV2
D: .
DNA: TGTGCCAGCAGTTTACAGGGAGGGGACACTGAAGCTTTCTTT
CDR3: CASSLQGGDTEAFF

J: TRBJ2-1
size: .
V: TRBV21-1
D: .
DNA: TGTGCCAGCAGCAGGACTAGCTACAATGAGCAGTTCTTC
CDR3: CASSRTSYNEQFF

J: TRBJ2-7
size: .
V: TRBV28
D: TRBD2
DNA: TGTGCCAGCACCACCCCGACTAGCGGGATACTCTACGAGCAGTACTTC
CDR3: CASTTPTSGILYEQYF

J: TRBJ1-2
size: once
V: TRBV7-9
D: .
DNA: TGTGCCAGCAGCTTAGCCCTGGCATATGGCTACACCTTC
CDR3: CASSLALAYGYTF

J: TRBJ2-1
size: .
V: TRBV9
D: .
DNA: TGTGCCAGCAGCCGCGACAGGGAGGAAAGGTTCTTC
CDR3: CASSRDREERFF

J: TRBJ2-7
size: .
V: TRBV28
D: .
DNA: TGTGCCAGCAGTTTACTAGCGCCCATGGGTGAGCAGTACTTC
CDR3: CASSLLAPMGEQYF

J: TRBJ2-7
size: .
V: TRBV5-5
D: .
DNA: TGTGCCAGCAGCTTACCAAGAGGGAGCCACTACGAGCAGTACTTC
CDR3: CASSLPRGSHYEQYF

J: TRBJ1-1
size: .
V: TRBV28
D: .
DNA: TGTGCCAGCAGGCGGGCGGGTAGACTAGGGAAGAACACTGAAGCTTTCTTT
CDR3: CASRRAGRLGKNTEAFF

J: TRBJ2-7
size: .
V: TRBV28
D: TRBD1
DNA: TGTGCCAGCAGCCGACAGGGCTACGAGCAGTACTTC
CDR3: CASSRQGYEQYF

J: TRBJ2-1
size: .
V: TRBV7-3
D: .
DNA: TGTGCCAGCAGCTTAACGTTACCCAGAATGGGTGAGCAGTTCTTC
CDR3: CASSLTLPRMGEQFF

J: TRBJ2-7
size: .
V: TRBV28
D: .
DNA: TGTGCCAGCAAGAGTACAGTGTCCTACGAGCAGTACTTC
CDR3: CASKSTVSYEQYF

J: TRBJ2-7
size: .
V: TRBV5-8
D: .
DNA: TGTGCCAGCAGCTTGGTAAACGAGCAGTACTTC
CDR3: CASSLVNEQYF

J: TRBJ1-1
size: .
V: TRBV6-4
D: .
DNA: TGTGCCAGCAGTGGGGAGGCGAACACTGAAGCTTTCTTT
CDR3: CASSGEANTEAFF

J: TRBJ2-2
size: .
V: TRBV5-6
D: .
DNA: TGTGCCAGCAGCCCCTCTACGAACACCGGGGAGCTGTTTTTT
CDR3: CASSPSTNTGELFF

J: TRBJ1-3
size: .
V: TRBV5-8
D: TRBD1
DNA: TGTGCCAGCAGCTGGGGGGACAGGGGAGACACCATATATTTT
CDR3: CASSWGDRGDTIYF

J: TRBJ2-7
size: .
V: TRBV5-5
D: .
DNA: TGTGCCAGCAGCTTGGCCGGCAGACCCCTCCCCCACGAGCAGTACTTC
CDR3: CASSLAGRPLPHEQYF

J: TRBJ1-3
size: .
V: TRBV4-2
D: .
DNA: TGTGCCAGCAGCCATCCCCCAGGGAGCTCTGGAAACACCATATATTTT
CDR3: CASSHPPGSSGNTIYF

J: TRBJ2-5
size: .
V: TRBV5-1
D: TRBD2
DNA: TGCGCCAGCAGCTTGATTGCGGGAGTCGTAGAGACCCAGTACTTC
CDR3: CASSLIAGVVETQYF